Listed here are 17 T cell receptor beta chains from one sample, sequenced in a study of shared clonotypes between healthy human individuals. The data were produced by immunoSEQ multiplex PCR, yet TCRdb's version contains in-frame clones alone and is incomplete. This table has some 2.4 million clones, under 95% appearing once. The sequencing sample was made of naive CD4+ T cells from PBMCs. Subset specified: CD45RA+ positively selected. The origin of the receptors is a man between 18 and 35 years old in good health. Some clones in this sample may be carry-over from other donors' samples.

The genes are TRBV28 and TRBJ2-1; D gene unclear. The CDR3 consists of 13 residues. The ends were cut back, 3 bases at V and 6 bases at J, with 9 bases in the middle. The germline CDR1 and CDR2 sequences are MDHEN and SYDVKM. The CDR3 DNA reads TGTGCCAGCAGTTTCAGGCGCCCCAATGAGCAGTTCTTC. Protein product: CASSFRRPNEQFF.

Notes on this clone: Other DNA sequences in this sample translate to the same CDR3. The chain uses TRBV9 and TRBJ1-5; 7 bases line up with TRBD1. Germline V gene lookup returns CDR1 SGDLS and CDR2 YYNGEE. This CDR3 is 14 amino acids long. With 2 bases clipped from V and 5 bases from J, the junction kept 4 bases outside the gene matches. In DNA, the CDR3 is TGTGCCAGCAGCGTGGGACAGCGCGATCAGCCCCAGCATTTT. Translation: CASSVGQRDQPQHF.

CDR3 loop: CASSFWLEQNYGYTF. In nucleotides, the CDR3 is TGTGCCAGCAGCTTTTGGTTGGAACAGAACTATGGCTACACCTTC. The V and J genes are TRBV5-4 and TRBJ1-2; D uncertain. This CDR3 contains 15 residues. The germline CDR1 and CDR2 sequences are SGHNT and YYREEE (reference sequence). With 2 bases removed from V and 2 bases from J, the gap between germline ends came to 13 bases.

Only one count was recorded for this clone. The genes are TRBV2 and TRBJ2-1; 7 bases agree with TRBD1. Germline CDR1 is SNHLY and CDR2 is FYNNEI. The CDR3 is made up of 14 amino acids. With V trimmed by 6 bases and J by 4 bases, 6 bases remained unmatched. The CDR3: CASSPGTDYNEQFF. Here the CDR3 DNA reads TGTGCCAGCAGCCCCGGGACAGATTACAATGAGCAGTTCTTC. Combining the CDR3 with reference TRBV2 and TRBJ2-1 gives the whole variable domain EPEVTQTPSHQVTQMGQEVILRCVPISNHLYFYWYRQILGQKVEFLVSFYNNEISEKSEIFDDQFSVERPDGSNFTLKIRSTKLEDSAMYFCASSPGTDYNEQFFGPGTRLTVL.

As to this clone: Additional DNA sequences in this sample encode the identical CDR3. Written as DNA, the CDR3 is TGTGCCAGCAGCTTGGGGGGGTATAGCAATCAGCCCCAGCATTTT. Translated: CASSLGGYSNQPQHF. The V and J genes are TRBV5-6 and TRBJ1-5; D is possibly TRBD1 (5 bases). V was shortened by 0 bases and J by 0 bases, with 7 bases between the two germline ends. CDR1 and CDR2 (germline): SGHDT, YYEEEE. This CDR3 comprises 15 residues.

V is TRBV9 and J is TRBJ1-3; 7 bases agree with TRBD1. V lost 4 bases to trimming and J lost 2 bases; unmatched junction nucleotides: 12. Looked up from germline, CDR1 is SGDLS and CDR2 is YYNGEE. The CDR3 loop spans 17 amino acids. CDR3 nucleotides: TGTGCCAGCAGCCAGAGGGGACAGCGAGAAACTGGAAACACCATATATTTT. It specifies CASSQRGQRETGNTIYF.

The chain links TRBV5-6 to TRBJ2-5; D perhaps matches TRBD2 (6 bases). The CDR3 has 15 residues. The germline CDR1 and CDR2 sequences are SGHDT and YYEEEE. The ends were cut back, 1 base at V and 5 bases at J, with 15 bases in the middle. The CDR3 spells CASSLWPGVWETQYF. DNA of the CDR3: TGTGCCAGCAGCTTGTGGCCGGGAGTCTGGGAGACCCAGTACTTC. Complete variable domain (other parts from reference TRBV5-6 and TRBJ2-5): DAGVTQSPTHLIKTRGQQVTLRCSPKSGHDTVSWYQQALGQGPQFIFQYYEEEERQRGNFPDRFSGHQFPNYSSELNVNALLLGDSALYLCASSLWPGVWETQYFGPGTRLLVL.

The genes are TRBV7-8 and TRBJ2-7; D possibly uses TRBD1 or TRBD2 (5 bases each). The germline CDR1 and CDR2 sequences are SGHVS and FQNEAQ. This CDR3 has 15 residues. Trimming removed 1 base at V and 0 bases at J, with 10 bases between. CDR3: CASSLGGTYSYEQYF. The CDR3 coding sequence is TGTGCCAGCAGCTTAGGTGGGACCTACTCCTACGAGCAGTACTTC.

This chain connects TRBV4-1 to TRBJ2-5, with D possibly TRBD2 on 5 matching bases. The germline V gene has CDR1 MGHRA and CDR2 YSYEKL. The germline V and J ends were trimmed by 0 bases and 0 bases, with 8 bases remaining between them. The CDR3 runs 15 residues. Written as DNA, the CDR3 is TGCGCCAGCAGCCAAGATTGGCGGGACCAAGAGACCCAGTACTTC. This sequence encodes CASSQDWRDQETQYF.

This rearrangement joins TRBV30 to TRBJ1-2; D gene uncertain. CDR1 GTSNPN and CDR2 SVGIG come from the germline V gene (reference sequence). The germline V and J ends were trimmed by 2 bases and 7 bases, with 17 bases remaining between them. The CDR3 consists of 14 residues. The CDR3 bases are TGTGCCTGGAGTCTGGGGAGAGGGTGGAGTGGCTACACCTTC. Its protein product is CAWSLGRGWSGYTF.

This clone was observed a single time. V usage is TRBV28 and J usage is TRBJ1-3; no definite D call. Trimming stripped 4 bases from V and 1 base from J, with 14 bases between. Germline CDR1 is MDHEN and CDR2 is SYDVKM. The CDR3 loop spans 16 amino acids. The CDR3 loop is CASSSLPPRSGNTIYF. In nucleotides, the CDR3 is TGTGCCAGCAGTTCACTCCCCCCCCGATCTGGAAACACCATATATTTT.

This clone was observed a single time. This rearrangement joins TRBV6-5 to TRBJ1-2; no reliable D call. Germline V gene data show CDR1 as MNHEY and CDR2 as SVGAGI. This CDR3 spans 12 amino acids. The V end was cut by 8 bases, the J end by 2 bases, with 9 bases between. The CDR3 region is CASVGPNYGYTF. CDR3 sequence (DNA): TGTGCCAGCGTTGGACCGAACTATGGCTACACCTTC.

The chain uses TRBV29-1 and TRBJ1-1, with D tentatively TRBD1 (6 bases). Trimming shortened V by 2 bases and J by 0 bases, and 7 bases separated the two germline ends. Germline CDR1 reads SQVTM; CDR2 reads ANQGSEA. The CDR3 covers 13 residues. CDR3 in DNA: TGCAGCGTTGAACAGGGGATGAACACTGAAGCTTTCTTT. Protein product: CSVEQGMNTEAFF.

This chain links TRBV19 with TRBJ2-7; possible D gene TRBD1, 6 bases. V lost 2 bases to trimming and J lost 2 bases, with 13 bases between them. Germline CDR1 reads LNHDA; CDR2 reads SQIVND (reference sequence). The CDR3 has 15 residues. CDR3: CASSISQGIPYEQYF. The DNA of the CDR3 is TGTGCCAGTAGTATATCCCAGGGGATCCCCTACGAGCAGTACTTC.

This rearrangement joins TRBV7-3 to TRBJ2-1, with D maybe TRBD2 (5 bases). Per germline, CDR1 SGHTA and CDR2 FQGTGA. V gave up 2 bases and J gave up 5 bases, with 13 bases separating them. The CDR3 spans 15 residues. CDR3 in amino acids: CASSLDPSRHNEQFF. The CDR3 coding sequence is TGTGCCAGCAGCTTAGACCCTAGCAGACACAATGAGCAGTTCTTC.

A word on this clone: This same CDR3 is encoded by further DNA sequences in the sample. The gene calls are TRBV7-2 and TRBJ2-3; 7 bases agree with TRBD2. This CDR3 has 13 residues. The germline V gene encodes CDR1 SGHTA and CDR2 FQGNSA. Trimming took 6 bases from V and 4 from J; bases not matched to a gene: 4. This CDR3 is CASSFGGADTQYF. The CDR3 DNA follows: TGTGCCAGCAGTTTTGGGGGGGCAGATACGCAGTATTTT.

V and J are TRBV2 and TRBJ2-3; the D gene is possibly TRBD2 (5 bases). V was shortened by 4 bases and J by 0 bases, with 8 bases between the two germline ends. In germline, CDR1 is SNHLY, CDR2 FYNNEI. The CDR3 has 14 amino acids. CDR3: CASSVAFSTDTQYF. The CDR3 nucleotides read TGTGCCAGCAGTGTAGCGTTCAGCACAGATACGCAGTATTTT.